This paragraph reports one TCR beta chain. Its target is unknown. Mismatch with germline at one junction end may stem from a read error. Total RNA amounts of at least 6 micrograms were extracted per sample. This CDR3 spans 12 amino acids. Germline values: CDR1 SGDLS, CDR2 YYNGEE. The authors ran a second PCR of about 6 to 11 cycles using a sample-barcoded 5' primer and a J-beta primer mix. TCRdb redid the calling of the 5' RACE reads with MiXCR, one entry per CDR3 protein. The table includes around 1,100,000 distinct CDR3 sequences, 35% to 40% detected once. These data come from a study of blood T cells in healthy people across ages. Overall study results and limits: Significant beta diversity loss was already apparent by age approximately 37, declining roughly linearly.

The chain combines TRBV9 with TRBJ1-2; TRBD1 is a possible D gene (6 bases). Sequenced input: blood. The TCR originated in a man between 18 and 35 years old in good health. The CDR3: CAGSGQTGGYTF. In nucleotides, the CDR3 is TGTGCCGGCAGCGGACAGACTGGAGGCTACACCTTC.